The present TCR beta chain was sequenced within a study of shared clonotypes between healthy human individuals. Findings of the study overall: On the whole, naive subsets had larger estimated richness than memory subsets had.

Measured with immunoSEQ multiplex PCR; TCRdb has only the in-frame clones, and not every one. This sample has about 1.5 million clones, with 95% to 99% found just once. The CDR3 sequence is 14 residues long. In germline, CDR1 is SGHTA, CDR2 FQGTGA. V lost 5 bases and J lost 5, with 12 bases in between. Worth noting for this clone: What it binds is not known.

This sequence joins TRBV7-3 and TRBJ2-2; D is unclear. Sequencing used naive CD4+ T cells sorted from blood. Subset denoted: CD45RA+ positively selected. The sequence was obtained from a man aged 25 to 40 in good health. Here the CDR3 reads CASSGMLGTGELFF. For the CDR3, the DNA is TGTGCCAGCAGCGGGATGCTAGGAACCGGGGAGCTGTTTTTT.